Shown below are 6 T cell receptor beta chains from a single sample sequenced in a study of shared clonotypes between healthy human individuals. Measured with immunoSEQ multiplex PCR; TCRdb has only the in-frame clones, and not every one. The profile covers over a million clones, with 95% to 97% appearing a single time and 1.2% taken by the ten largest. The sample taken for sequencing was naive CD4+ T cells sorted from blood. Subset described: CD45RA+ positively selected. These receptors were obtained from a man younger than 45 in good health.

V usage is TRBV5-5 and J usage is TRBJ2-2; TRBD2 matches 14 bases. The CDR3 contains 17 residues. Germline CDR1 and CDR2: SGHKS and YYEKEE (reference sequence). The trim removed 4 bases at V and 5 bases at J, leaving 7 bases unmatched. CDR3 region: CASSQGLAGADTGELFF. In nucleotides, the CDR3 is TGTGCCAGCAGCCAGGGACTAGCGGGAGCAGATACCGGGGAGCTGTTTTTT.

V gene TRBV7-9 combines with J gene TRBJ2-1; TRBD1 might be the D (5 bases). The V gene lost 0 bases and the J gene lost 7 bases, with 10 bases spanning the gap. From germline, CDR1 is SEHNR and CDR2 FQNEAQ (reference sequence). The CDR3 has 14 amino acids. CDR3 loop: CASSLAGAQNEQFF. The CDR3 DNA is TGTGCCAGCAGCTTAGCAGGGGCGCAAAATGAGCAGTTCTTC. Filled out from reference TRBV7-9 and TRBJ2-1, the complete variable domain reads DTGVSQNPRHKITKRGQNVTFRCDPISEHNRLYWYRQTLGQGPEFLTYFQNEAQLEKSRLLSDRFSAERPKGSFSTLEIQRTEQGDSAMYLCASSLAGAQNEQFFGPGTRLTVL.

This chain joins TRBV27 and TRBJ1-2; TRBD1 might be the D (5 bases). Trimming shortened V by 6 bases and J by 3 bases, and 14 bases separated the two germline ends. The CDR3 has 14 residues. The germline V gene encodes CDR1 MNHEY and CDR2 SMNVEV (reference sequence). CDR3 bases: TGTGCCAGCAGGCATTCGACAGATCACTATGGCTACACCTTC. It yields the protein CASRHSTDHYGYTF.

The V call is TRBV2, the J call TRBJ2-5; no firm D call. Per the germline V gene, CDR1 is SNHLY and CDR2 is FYNNEI. The CDR3 contains 14 residues. Trimming left V 3 bases short and J 0 bases short, with 8 bases between. In nucleotides, the CDR3 is TGTGCCAGCAGTGACGGCAGAGACCAAGAGACCCAGTACTTC. Translated: CASSDGRDQETQYF.

V is TRBV6-6 and J is TRBJ1-5; no definite D call. The length of the CDR3 is 15 residues. V was trimmed by 4 bases and J by 2 bases, leaving 12 bases between them. The germline CDR1 and CDR2 sequences are MNHNY and SVGAGI (reference sequence). CDR3 in amino acids: CASSSFISGNQPQHF. The CDR3 DNA reads as TGTGCCAGCAGTTCGTTCATCAGCGGCAATCAGCCCCAGCATTTT.

This sequence joins TRBV14 and TRBJ2-2, with 8 bases matching TRBD2. CDR3 length: 16 residues. Germline assignment: CDR1 SGHDN and CDR2 FVKESK. The V gene end was trimmed by 5 bases and the J gene end by 3 bases; junction bases not matched to a gene: 8. The CDR3 DNA reads as TGTGCCAGCAGCGGCCGCCCTAGCGGGTACACCGGGGAGCTGTTTTTT. Its protein product is CASSGRPSGYTGELFF.